This record looks at one T cell receptor beta chain sequence and its context. The antigen is undetermined. This sample stems from a study of cytomegalovirus exposure and HLA in healthy donors. Regarding the study as a whole: Evidence from a later analysis indicated that most CMV-associated TCR beta chains looked HLA-restricted.

Vbeta (60) and Jbeta (13) primers were used in the PCR. TCRdb's copy holds only in-frame clones and misses some; the assay was immunoSEQ multiplex PCR. The sample holds just over 150,000 clones. The source material was PBMCs. The source is a woman aged 55 to 70 in good health and CMV-seronegative.

This CDR3 reads CASNDGTSGREQFF. CDR3 coding DNA: TGTGCCAGCAACGATGGGACTAGCGGGAGGGAGCAGTTCTTC. The chain is built from TRBV7-9 and TRBJ2-1; the match to TRBD2 covers 15 bases. J gave up 10 bases and V 7 bases, and 5 bases lay outside the gene matches. The CDR3 spans 14 residues. Germline V lookup: CDR1 SEHNR, CDR2 FQNEAQ (reference sequence).